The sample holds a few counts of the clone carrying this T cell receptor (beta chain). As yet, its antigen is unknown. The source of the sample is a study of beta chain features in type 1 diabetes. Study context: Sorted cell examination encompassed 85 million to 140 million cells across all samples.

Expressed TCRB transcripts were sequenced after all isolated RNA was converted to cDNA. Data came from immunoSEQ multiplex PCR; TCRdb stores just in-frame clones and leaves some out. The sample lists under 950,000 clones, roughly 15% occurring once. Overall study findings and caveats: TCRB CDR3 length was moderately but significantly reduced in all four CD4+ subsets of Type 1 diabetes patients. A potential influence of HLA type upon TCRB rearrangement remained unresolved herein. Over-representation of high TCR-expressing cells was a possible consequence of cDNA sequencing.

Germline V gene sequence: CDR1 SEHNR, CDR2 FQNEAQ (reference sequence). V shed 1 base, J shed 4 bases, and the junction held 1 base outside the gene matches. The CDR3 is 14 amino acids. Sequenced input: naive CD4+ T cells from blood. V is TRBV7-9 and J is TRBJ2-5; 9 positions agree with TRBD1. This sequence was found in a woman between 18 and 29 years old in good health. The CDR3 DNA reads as TGTGCCAGCAGCTTAGGGACAGGGGTAGAGACCCAGTACTTC. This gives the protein CASSLGTGVETQYF.